This T cell receptor beta chain was identified in a study of chemoradiotherapy in HPV16-positive cancers. On the study more broadly: A couple of HPV16-positive patients' cells yielded candidate HPV-specific clones and common motifs.

Study-wide results and caveats: Candidate HPV-specific clones and E7-related TCR motifs grew in tumor during treatment. HPV-specific T cells were functionally defined from only a couple of HPV16-positive patients.

In regard to this clone: Its antigen is unidentified.

The table came from immunoSEQ multiplex PCR; TCRdb's copy has only in-frame clones and leaves some out. The sample has about 14,000 clones; approximately 72% are singletons. V dropped 0 bases and J dropped 8 bases, with 6 bases sitting between them. CDR1 and CDR2 from the germline V gene are SGDLS and YYNGEE. The CDR3 sequence is 12 residues long. Samples were taken several times over chemoradiotherapy. V is TRBV9 and J is TRBJ2-1; tentatively, D is TRBD1 (5 bases). The material was obtained from a patient who underwent chemoradiotherapy. The TCR comes from a human donor with HPV-associated anogenital cancer. The CDR3: CASSVEGDEQFF. Here the CDR3 DNA reads TGTGCCAGCAGCGTAGAAGGGGATGAGCAGTTCTTC.